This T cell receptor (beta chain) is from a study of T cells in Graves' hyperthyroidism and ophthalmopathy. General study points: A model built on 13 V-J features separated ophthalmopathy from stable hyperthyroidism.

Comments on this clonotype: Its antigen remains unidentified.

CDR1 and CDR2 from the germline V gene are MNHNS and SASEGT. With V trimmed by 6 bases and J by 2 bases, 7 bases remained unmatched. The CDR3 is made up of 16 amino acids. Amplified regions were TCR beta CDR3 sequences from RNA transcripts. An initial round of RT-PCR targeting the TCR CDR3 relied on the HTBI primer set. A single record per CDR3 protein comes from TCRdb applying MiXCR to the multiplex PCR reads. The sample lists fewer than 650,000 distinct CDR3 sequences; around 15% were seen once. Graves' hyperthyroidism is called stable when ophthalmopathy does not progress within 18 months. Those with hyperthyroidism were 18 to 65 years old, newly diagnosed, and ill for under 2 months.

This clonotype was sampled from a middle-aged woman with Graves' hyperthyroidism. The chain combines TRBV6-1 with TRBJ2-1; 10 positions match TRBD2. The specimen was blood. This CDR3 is CASRLTGTSAYNEQFF. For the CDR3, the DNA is TGTGCCAGCAGACTCACCGGGACTAGCGCCTACAATGAGCAGTTCTTC.